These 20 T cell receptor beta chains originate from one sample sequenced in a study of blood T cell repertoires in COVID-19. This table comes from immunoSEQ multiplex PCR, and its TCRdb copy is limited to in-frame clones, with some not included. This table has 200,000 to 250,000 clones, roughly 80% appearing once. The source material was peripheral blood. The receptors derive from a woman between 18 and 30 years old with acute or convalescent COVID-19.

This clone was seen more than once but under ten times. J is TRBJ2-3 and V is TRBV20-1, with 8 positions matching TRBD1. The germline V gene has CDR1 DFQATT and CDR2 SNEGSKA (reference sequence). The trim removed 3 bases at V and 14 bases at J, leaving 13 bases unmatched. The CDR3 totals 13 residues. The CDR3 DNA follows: TGCAGTGCTAGTGGGTTCCAGGACAGGGTTCTGTATTTT. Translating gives CSASGFQDRVLYF.

CDR3 region: CASSQQGFGNTIYF. The CDR3 DNA sequence: TGTGCCAGCAGCCAACAGGGATTTGGAAACACCATATATTTT. The genes are TRBV5-4 and TRBJ1-3; a weak D match, TRBD1 (6 bases). This CDR3 has 14 amino acids. The germline gives CDR1 SGHNT, CDR2 YYREEE (reference sequence). V gave up 4 bases and J gave up 3 bases, with 11 bases separating them. The full variable domain, with the rest looked up from reference TRBV5-4 and TRBJ1-3, is ETGVTQSPTHLIKTRGQQVTLRCSSQSGHNTVSWYQQALGQGPQFIFQYYREEENGRGNFPPRFSGLQFPNYSSELNVNALELDDSALYLCASSQQGFGNTIYFGEGSWLTVV.

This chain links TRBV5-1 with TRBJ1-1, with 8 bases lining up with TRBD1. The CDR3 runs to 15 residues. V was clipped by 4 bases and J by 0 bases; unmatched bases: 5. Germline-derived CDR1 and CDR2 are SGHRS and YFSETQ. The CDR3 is CASSPDRGLNTEAFF. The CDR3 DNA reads TGCGCCAGCAGCCCCGACAGGGGCTTGAACACTGAAGCTTTCTTT.

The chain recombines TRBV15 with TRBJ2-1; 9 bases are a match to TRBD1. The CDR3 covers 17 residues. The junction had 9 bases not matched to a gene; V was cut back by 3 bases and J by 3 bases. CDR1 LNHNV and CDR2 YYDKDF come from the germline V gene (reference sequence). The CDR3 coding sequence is TGTGCCACCAGCAGCTTACCGGGACAGGGATTCTACAATGAGCAGTTCTTC. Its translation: CATSSLPGQGFYNEQFF.

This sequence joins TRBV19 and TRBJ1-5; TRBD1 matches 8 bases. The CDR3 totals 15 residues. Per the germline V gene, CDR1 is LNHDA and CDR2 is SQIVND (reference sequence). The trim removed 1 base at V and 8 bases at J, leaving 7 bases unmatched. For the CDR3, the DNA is TGTGCCAGTAGTATAGGCCAGGGGGCAGGGGAGCCCCAGCATTTT. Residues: CASSIGQGAGEPQHF.

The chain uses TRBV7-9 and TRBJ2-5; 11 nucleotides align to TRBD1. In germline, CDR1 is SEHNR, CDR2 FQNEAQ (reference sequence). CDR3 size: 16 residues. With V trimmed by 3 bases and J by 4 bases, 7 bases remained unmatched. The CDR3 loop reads CASSFPGQGAGETQYF. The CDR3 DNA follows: TGTGCCAGCAGCTTTCCCGGACAGGGGGCAGGAGAGACCCAGTACTTC.

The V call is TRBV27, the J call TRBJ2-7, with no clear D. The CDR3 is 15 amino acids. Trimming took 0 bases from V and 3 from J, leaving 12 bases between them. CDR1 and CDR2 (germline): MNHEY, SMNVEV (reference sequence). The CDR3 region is CASSLSHRVFYEQYF. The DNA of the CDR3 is TGTGCCAGCAGTTTATCACATCGGGTGTTCTACGAGCAGTACTTC.

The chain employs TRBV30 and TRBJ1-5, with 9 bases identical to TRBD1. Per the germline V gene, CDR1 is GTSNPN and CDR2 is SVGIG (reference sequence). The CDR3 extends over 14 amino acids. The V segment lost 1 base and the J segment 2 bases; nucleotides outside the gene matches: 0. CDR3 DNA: TGTGCCTGGAGTGGGACAGGGGGCAATCAGCCCCAGCATTTT. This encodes CAWSGTGGNQPQHF.

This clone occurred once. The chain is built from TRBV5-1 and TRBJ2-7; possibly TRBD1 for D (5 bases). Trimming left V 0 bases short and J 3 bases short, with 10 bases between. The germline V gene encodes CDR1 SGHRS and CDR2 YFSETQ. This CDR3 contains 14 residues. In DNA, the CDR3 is TGCGCCAGCAGCTTGGGACAGAACATCTACGAGCAGTACTTC. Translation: CASSLGQNIYEQYF.

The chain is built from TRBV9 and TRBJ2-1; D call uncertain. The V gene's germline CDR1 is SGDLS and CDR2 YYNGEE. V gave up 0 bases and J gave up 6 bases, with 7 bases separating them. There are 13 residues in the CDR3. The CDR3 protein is CASSVGAGNEQFF. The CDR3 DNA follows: TGTGCCAGCAGCGTAGGCGCAGGCAATGAGCAGTTCTTC.

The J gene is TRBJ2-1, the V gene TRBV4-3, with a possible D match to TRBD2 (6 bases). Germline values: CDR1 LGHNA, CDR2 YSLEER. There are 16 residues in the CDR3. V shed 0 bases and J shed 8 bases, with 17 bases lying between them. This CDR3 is CASSQERRGVGYEQFF. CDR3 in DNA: TGCGCCAGCAGCCAAGAGAGGAGGGGCGTTGGTTATGAGCAGTTCTTC.

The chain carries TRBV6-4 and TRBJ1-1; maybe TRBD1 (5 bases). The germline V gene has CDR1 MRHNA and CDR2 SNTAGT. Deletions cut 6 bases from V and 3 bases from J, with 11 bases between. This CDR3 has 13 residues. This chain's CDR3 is CASSWTIDTEAFF. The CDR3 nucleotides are TGTGCCAGCAGCTGGACAATTGACACTGAAGCTTTCTTT.

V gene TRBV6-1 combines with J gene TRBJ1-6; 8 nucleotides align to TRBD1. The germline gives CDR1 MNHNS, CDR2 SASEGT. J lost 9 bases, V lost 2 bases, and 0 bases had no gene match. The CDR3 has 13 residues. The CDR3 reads CASSETGGSPLHF. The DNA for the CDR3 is TGTGCCAGCAGTGAAACAGGGGGTTCACCCCTCCACTTT.

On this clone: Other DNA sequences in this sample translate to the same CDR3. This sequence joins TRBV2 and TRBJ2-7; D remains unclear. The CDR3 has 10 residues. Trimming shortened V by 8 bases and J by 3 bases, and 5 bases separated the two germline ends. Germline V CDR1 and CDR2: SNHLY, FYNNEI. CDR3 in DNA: TGTGCCAGCTCCCTCTACGAGCAGTACTTC. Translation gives CASSLYEQYF.

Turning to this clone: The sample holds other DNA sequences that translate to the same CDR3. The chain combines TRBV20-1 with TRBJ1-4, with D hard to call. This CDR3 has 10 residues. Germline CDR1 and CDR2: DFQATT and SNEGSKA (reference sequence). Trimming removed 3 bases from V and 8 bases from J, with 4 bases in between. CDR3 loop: CSASREKLFF. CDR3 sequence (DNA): TGCAGTGCTAGCAGAGAAAAACTGTTTTTT.

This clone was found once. The CDR3 DNA sequence: TGTGCCAGCAGCCCCTGGGGGGGGCGAGAAGAGACCCAGTACTTC. Its translation is CASSPWGGREETQYF. The chain couples TRBV11-3 to TRBJ2-5, with TRBD2 as a possible D gene (7 bases). The germline V and J ends were trimmed by 5 bases and 3 bases, with 16 bases remaining between them. The CDR3 sequence is 15 residues long. The germline gives CDR1 SGHNT, CDR2 YENEEA.

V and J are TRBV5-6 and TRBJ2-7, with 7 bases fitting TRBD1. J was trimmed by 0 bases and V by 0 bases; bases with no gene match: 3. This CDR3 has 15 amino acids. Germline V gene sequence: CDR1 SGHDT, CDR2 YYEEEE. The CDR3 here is CASSLVSGGSYEQYF. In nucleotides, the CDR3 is TGTGCCAGCAGCTTGGTTTCAGGGGGCTCCTACGAGCAGTACTTC.

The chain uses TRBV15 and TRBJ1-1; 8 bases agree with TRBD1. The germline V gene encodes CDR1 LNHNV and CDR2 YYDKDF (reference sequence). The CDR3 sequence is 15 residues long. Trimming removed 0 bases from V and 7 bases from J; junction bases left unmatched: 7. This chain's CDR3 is CATSRDPYRGNEAFF. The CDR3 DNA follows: TGTGCCACCAGCAGAGATCCCTACAGGGGGAATGAAGCTTTCTTT.

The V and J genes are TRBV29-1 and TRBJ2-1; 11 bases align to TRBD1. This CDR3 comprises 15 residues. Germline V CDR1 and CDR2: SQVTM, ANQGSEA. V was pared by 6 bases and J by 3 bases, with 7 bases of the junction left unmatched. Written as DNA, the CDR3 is TGCAGCGTCGCAGGGGGGACAGGGGGCTACAATGAGCAGTTCTTC. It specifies CSVAGGTGGYNEQFF.

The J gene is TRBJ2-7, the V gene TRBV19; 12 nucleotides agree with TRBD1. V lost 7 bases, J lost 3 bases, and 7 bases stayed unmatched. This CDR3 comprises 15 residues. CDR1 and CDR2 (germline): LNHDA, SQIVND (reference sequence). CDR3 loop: CASTWGTGGFYEQYF. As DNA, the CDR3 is TGTGCCAGTACCTGGGGGACAGGGGGCTTCTACGAGCAGTACTTC.